The 27 T cell receptor beta chains in this list originate from one sample, sequenced in a study of neoadjuvant anti-PD-1 for oral cavity cancer. Method: immunoSEQ multiplex PCR; TCRdb's copy keeps in-frame clones and lacks some. The table lists 50,000 to 65,000 clones, 79% of them singletons, with 2.5% to 3% in the top ten. Sequenced material: PBMCs, taken before nivolumab (anti-PD-1) treatment. Source of these receptors: a person aged 35-79 years with oral cavity squamous cell carcinoma.

The chain is built from TRBV5-1 and TRBJ1-4; a weak D match, TRBD1 (5 bases). The germline gives CDR1 SGHRS, CDR2 YFSETQ. CDR3 length: 14 amino acids. Trimming took off 4 bases at V and 8 bases at J, with 15 bases between the two ends. CDR3 in DNA: TGCGCCAGCAGCCCGGGACTGAGAAGGGAAAAACTGTTTTTT. As protein: CASSPGLRREKLFF.

The chain joins TRBV9 to TRBJ1-2; weak D call: TRBD1 (6 bases). The V and J ends lost 4 bases and 7 bases respectively, with 11 bases between them. The CDR3 runs 12 residues. Germline values: CDR1 SGDLS, CDR2 YYNGEE. The CDR3 nucleotides read TGTGCCAGCAGCAGGGGACACGGTGGCTACACCTTC. Protein product: CASSRGHGGYTF. The whole variable domain, remainder taken from reference TRBV9 and TRBJ1-2, is DSGVTQTPKHLITATGQRVTLRCSPRSGDLSVYWYQQSLDQGLQFLIQYYNGEERAKGNILERFSAQQFPDLHSELNLSSLELGDSALYFCASSRGHGGYTFGSGTRLTVV.

In its sample, this clone was seen many times. CDR3 loop: CAWSRQGGEKLFF. The DNA of the CDR3 is TGTGCCTGGAGTCGACAGGGAGGGGAAAAACTGTTTTTT. The chain joins TRBV30 to TRBJ1-4, with TRBD1 matching 7 bases. Germline loops: CDR1 GTSNPN, CDR2 SVGIG (reference sequence). The CDR3 is 13 amino acids. V lost 2 bases to trimming and J lost 8 bases; unmatched junction nucleotides: 5.

Details on this clone: One end of the junction varies from germline; a read error may be responsible. CDR3 DNA: TGTGCCAGCAGTTCAGGGACAGGGGGTTGGAATTTC. Its translation is CASSSGTGGWNF. The chain combines TRBV27 with TRBJ2-7; TRBD1 aligns across 11 bases. The V gene's germline CDR1 is MNHEY and CDR2 SMNVEV (reference sequence). The CDR3 is 12 residues long.

This chain connects TRBV25-1 to TRBJ1-4; D is uncertain. The CDR3 loop spans 11 amino acids. V lost 6 bases to trimming and J lost 8 bases, with 7 bases between them. Germline lookup yields CDR1 MGHDK and CDR2 SYGVNS. The CDR3 sequence is CASSPQEKLFF. CDR3 sequence (DNA): TGTGCCAGCAGCCCACAGGAAAAACTGTTTTTT.

The rearrangement links TRBV19 to TRBJ2-1; 10 positions match TRBD2. The CDR3 covers 15 residues. J was trimmed by 4 bases and V by 6 bases; bases with no gene match: 6. Germline CDR1 is LNHDA and CDR2 is SQIVND (reference sequence). For the CDR3, the DNA is TGTGCCAGTAGGAATCTAGCGGGAGCATACAATGAGCAGTTCTTC. Its protein is CASRNLAGAYNEQFF.

The chain has TRBV7-2 and TRBJ1-1; TRBD1 is a possible D gene (6 bases). V was cut by 5 bases and J by 0 bases, with 10 bases left in between. The CDR3 runs 14 residues. CDR1 and CDR2 (germline): SGHTA, FQGNSA. DNA for the CDR3: TGTGCCAGCAGCCACGGGACATTGAACACTGAAGCTTTCTTT. Its protein is CASSHGTLNTEAFF.

The rearrangement joins TRBV5-1 to TRBJ2-1; D possibly uses TRBD1 or TRBD2 (5 bases each). Germline-derived CDR1 and CDR2 are SGHRS and YFSETQ. V dropped 4 bases and J dropped 0 bases, with 8 bases sitting between them. CDR3 length: 14 amino acids. CDR3 nucleotides: TGCGCCAGCAGCGGGACGAGCTCCTACAATGAGCAGTTCTTC. Translating it yields CASSGTSSYNEQFF.

The chain is built from TRBV6-5 and TRBJ2-3; weak D call: TRBD2 (6 bases). This CDR3 has 13 amino acids. The V end was cut by 6 bases, the J end by 6 bases, with 13 bases between. In germline, CDR1 is MNHEY, CDR2 SVGAGI. The CDR3 coding sequence is TGTGCCAGCAGCCCGAACGGAGGGGATACGCAGTATTTT. Its translation: CASSPNGGDTQYF.

This clone has only one observation. The J gene is TRBJ1-1, the V gene TRBV11-2; D is uncertain. Trimming took 1 base from V and 1 from J, leaving 13 bases between them. Germline CDR1 SGHAT, CDR2 FQNNGV. This CDR3 contains 16 residues. The DNA for the CDR3 is TGTGCCAGCAGCTTAGTAGTAGCAGGTCCGAACACTGAAGCTTTCTTT. It encodes CASSLVVAGPNTEAFF.

The chain carries TRBV5-1 and TRBJ2-2, with D possibly matching TRBD1 (6 bases). Germline V gives CDR1 SGHRS, CDR2 YFSETQ. Trimming pared 4 bases from V and 4 bases from J, leaving 14 bases between. The CDR3 loop spans 15 amino acids. Here the CDR3 reads CASSPDRQATGELFF. The DNA for the CDR3 is TGCGCCAGCAGCCCGGATCGACAGGCCACCGGGGAGCTGTTTTTT.

The genes are TRBV29-1 and TRBJ1-1; D gene ambiguous. Germline-derived CDR1 and CDR2 are SQVTM and ANQGSEA. V lost 4 bases, J lost 1 base, and 22 bases lay in between. CDR3 length: 17 residues. The CDR3 DNA sequence: TGCAGCGTTGTGGGAAAAAAGTCGCCGGTAGGGAACACTGAAGCTTTCTTT. Its translation is CSVVGKKSPVGNTEAFF.

The rearrangement uses TRBV6-6 and TRBJ2-3; D is tentatively TRBD1 or TRBD2 (6 bases each). In germline, CDR1 is MNHNY, CDR2 SVGAGI (reference sequence). The CDR3 covers 15 residues. The V and J ends lost 0 bases and 3 bases respectively, with 10 bases between them. CDR3 coding DNA: TGTGCCAGCAGTTACTCAGGAGGGGGGACAGATACGCAGTATTTT. Encoded protein: CASSYSGGGTDTQYF.

The V call is TRBV2, the J call TRBJ2-2; no firm D call. The ends were cut back, 6 bases at V and 8 bases at J, with 13 bases in the middle. CDR1 SNHLY and CDR2 FYNNEI come from the germline V gene. This CDR3 has 13 amino acids. CDR3 DNA sequence: TGTGCCAGCAGGGGAAGGGAACGAGGGGAGCTGTTTTTT. It codes for CASRGRERGELFF.

The rearrangement uses TRBV6-1 and TRBJ2-2; 10 bases agree with TRBD2. CDR1 is MNHNS and CDR2 is SASEGT in the germline V gene. Trimming at V came to 4 bases and at J to 4 bases, leaving 15 bases not matched to a gene. This CDR3 has 19 residues. As DNA, the CDR3 is TGTGCCAGCAGTGCCCGAAGTGGGCTAGCGGGGGCCAGCACCGGGGAGCTGTTTTTT. Its translation: CASSARSGLAGASTGELFF.

The chain links TRBV9 to TRBJ1-2; a weak D match, TRBD1 (6 bases). Germline CDR1 is SGDLS and CDR2 is YYNGEE. The CDR3 is 16 amino acids. V shed 0 bases and J shed 0 bases, with 12 bases lying between them. The CDR3 protein is CASSVGGLGTNYGYTF. The CDR3 nucleotides are TGTGCCAGCAGCGTAGGGGGGCTCGGGACTAACTATGGCTACACCTTC. The full variable domain, in which reference TRBV9 and TRBJ1-2 provide the parts outside the CDR3, is DSGVTQTPKHLITATGQRVTLRCSPRSGDLSVYWYQQSLDQGLQFLIQYYNGEERAKGNILERFSAQQFPDLHSELNLSSLELGDSALYFCASSVGGLGTNYGYTFGSGTRLTVV.

The CDR3 region is CASSQDLKLLNYGYTF. For the CDR3, the DNA is TGCGCCAGCAGCCAAGATCTGAAGTTACTTAACTATGGCTACACCTTC. The chain recombines TRBV4-1 with TRBJ1-2; no firm D call. Trimming removed 0 bases at V and 1 base at J, with 12 bases between. CDR1 is MGHRA and CDR2 is YSYEKL in the germline V gene. There are 16 residues in the CDR3.

The sample holds one count of this clone. The chain employs TRBV6-1 and TRBJ2-3; tentative D call: TRBD1 (5 bases). Trimming stripped 8 bases from V and 5 bases from J, with 17 bases between. The CDR3 is 14 residues long. The V gene's germline CDR1 is MNHNS and CDR2 SASEGT. The CDR3 sequence is CASSKEVRVDTQYF. For the CDR3, the DNA is TGTGCCAGCTCGAAAGAGGTCAGGGTAGATACGCAGTATTTT.

The chain has TRBV30 and TRBJ2-6; D is uncertain. In germline, CDR1 is GTSNPN, CDR2 SVGIG (reference sequence). With 3 bases removed from V and 3 bases from J, the gap between germline ends came to 9 bases. The CDR3 is made up of 14 amino acids. Written as DNA, the CDR3 is TGTGCCTGGAGGGGGTTAGGTGGGGCCAACGTCCTGACTTTC. It specifies CAWRGLGGANVLTF.

V usage is TRBV7-9 and J usage is TRBJ2-7; D not resolved. CDR1 is SEHNR, CDR2 FQNEAQ, per germline (reference sequence). Deletions cut 1 base from V and 5 bases from J, with 9 bases between. This CDR3 has 13 residues. CDR3 sequence reads: CASSLGTANEQYF. The CDR3 DNA reads TGTGCCAGCAGCTTAGGGACGGCTAACGAGCAGTACTTC.

The V call is TRBV5-1, the J call TRBJ2-7; 8 positions match TRBD2. In germline, CDR1 is SGHRS, CDR2 YFSETQ. Trimming took 3 bases from V and 0 from J; bases not matched to a gene: 8. This CDR3 has 16 residues. This CDR3 reads CASSWGFSGNSYEQYF. The CDR3 DNA is TGCGCCAGCAGCTGGGGTTTTAGCGGGAACTCCTACGAGCAGTACTTC.

This rearrangement joins TRBV7-8 to TRBJ1-6; D possibly corresponds to TRBD1 (5 bases). CDR3 length: 13 amino acids. Germline-derived CDR1 and CDR2 are SGHVS and FQNEAQ. Between the trimmed V and J ends, which lost 4 bases and 15 bases, there was a span of 16 bases. The CDR3 region is CASSSQGGFHLHF. In nucleotides, the CDR3 is TGTGCCAGCAGCTCCCAGGGCGGATTTCACCTCCACTTT.

CDR3 DNA sequence: TGTGCCAGCAGCTCCCCTGCGATTAGTGGCTACACCTTC. This gives the protein CASSSPAISGYTF. This sequence joins TRBV7-2 and TRBJ1-2; D is uncertain. The CDR3 length is 13 residues. CDR1 is SGHTA, CDR2 FQGNSA, per germline. Trimming stripped 4 bases from V and 7 bases from J, with 13 bases between.

The chain employs TRBV19 and TRBJ2-6, with D unresolved. The V end lost 4 bases, the J end lost 0 bases, and 7 bases lay between the germline ends. CDR3 length: 15 residues. Germline-derived CDR1 and CDR2 are LNHDA and SQIVND (reference sequence). This CDR3 reads CASSKVSSGANVLTF. The CDR3 region has the DNA TGTGCCAGTAGTAAAGTCAGCTCTGGGGCCAACGTCCTGACTTTC. Complete variable domain (other parts from reference TRBV19 and TRBJ2-6): DGGITQSPKYLFRKEGQNVTLSCEQNLNHDAMYWYRQDPGQGLRLIYYSQIVNDFQKGDIAEGYSVSREKKESFPLTVTSAQKNPTAFYLCASSKVSSGANVLTFGAGSRLTVL.

This chain connects TRBV7-9 to TRBJ2-5, with TRBD2 matching 8 bases. The CDR3 totals 14 residues. Germline CDR1 reads SEHNR; CDR2 reads FQNEAQ (reference sequence). The V segment lost 4 bases and the J segment 4 bases; nucleotides outside the gene matches: 5. CDR3 DNA sequence: TGTGCCAGCAGCTCACTCCTAGCGGGAGAGACCCAGTACTTC. This sequence encodes CASSSLLAGETQYF. The full variable domain, its missing parts supplied by reference TRBV7-9 and TRBJ2-5, is DTGVSQNPRHKITKRGQNVTFRCDPISEHNRLYWYRQTLGQGPEFLTYFQNEAQLEKSRLLSDRFSAERPKGSFSTLEIQRTEQGDSAMYLCASSSLLAGETQYFGPGTRLLVL.

The rearrangement joins TRBV15 to TRBJ1-1, with 7 positions matching TRBD1. The CDR3 totals 18 residues. Germline assignment: CDR1 LNHNV and CDR2 YYDKDF (reference sequence). Trimming at V came to 1 base and at J to 1 base, leaving 12 bases not matched to a gene. The CDR3 bases are TGTGCCACCAGCAGAGCGACAGTGCCGGGACAGAGGAACACTGAAGCTTTCTTT. As protein: CATSRATVPGQRNTEAFF.

The V call is TRBV25-1, the J call TRBJ1-4; tentatively, D is TRBD1 (5 bases). Germline-derived CDR1 and CDR2 are MGHDK and SYGVNS. This CDR3 spans 13 amino acids. Trimming took 7 bases from V and 4 from J, leaving 10 bases between them. CDR3 DNA: TGTGCCAGCAATAGGGACTTTAATGAAAAACTGTTTTTT. Translating it yields CASNRDFNEKLFF. Complete variable domain (other parts from reference TRBV25-1 and TRBJ1-4): EADIYQTPRYLVIGTGKKITLECSQTMGHDKMYWYQQDPGMELHLIHYSYGVNSTEKGDLSSESTVSRIRTEHFPLTLESARPSHTSQYLCASNRDFNEKLFFGSGTQLSVL.